Listed here are 15 T cell receptor beta chains from one sample, sequenced in a study of blood T cell repertoires in COVID-19. Data came from immunoSEQ multiplex PCR; TCRdb stores just in-frame clones and leaves some out. The sample lists fewer than 150,000 clones, approximately 85% occurring once. Sequenced sample: peripheral blood. The receptors shown here come from a woman between 55 and 75 years old with COVID-19, enrolled during active disease.

There are a few counts of this clone. This rearrangement joins TRBV4-1 to TRBJ2-3; TRBD2 aligns across 12 bases. With 2 bases clipped from V and 1 base from J, the junction kept 4 bases outside the gene matches. The CDR3 has 17 residues. Per the germline V gene, CDR1 is MGHRA and CDR2 is YSYEKL. CDR3 coding DNA: TGCGCCAGCAGCCAACCAAGACTAGCGGGGGGCACAGATACGCAGTATTTT. Translation: CASSQPRLAGGTDTQYF.

The chain recombines TRBV5-1 with TRBJ2-3; D not certain. CDR3 length: 16 residues. V dropped 4 bases and J dropped 6 bases, with 21 bases sitting between them. CDR1 is SGHRS, CDR2 YFSETQ, per germline. The CDR3 reads CASSIGAQVAADTQYF. The DNA for the CDR3 is TGCGCCAGCAGCATTGGCGCCCAGGTGGCCGCTGATACGCAGTATTTT.

This chain links TRBV11-1 with TRBJ1-6; D is undetermined. Germline V gene sequence: CDR1 SGHAT, CDR2 FQDESV (reference sequence). Trimming cost V 7 bases and J 8 bases, with 12 bases left between them. The CDR3 length is 13 residues. DNA of the CDR3: TGTGCCAGCAAAGGCAGCGGACATTCACCCCTCCACTTT. Its translation: CASKGSGHSPLHF.

This clone was picked up one time. V and J are TRBV12-5 and TRBJ2-3; 10 bases match TRBD1. The V segment lost 1 base and the J segment 2 bases; nucleotides outside the gene matches: 0. The CDR3 has 15 amino acids. Per the germline V gene, CDR1 is LGHNT and CDR2 is FRNRAP. The CDR3 reads CASGLGQGATDTQYF. CDR3 in DNA: TGTGCTAGTGGTTTGGGACAGGGGGCCACAGATACGCAGTATTTT.

The chain uses TRBV10-3 and TRBJ1-1; TRBD1 aligns across 9 bases. The CDR3 is made up of 14 amino acids. V lost 5 bases to trimming and J lost 6 bases; unmatched junction nucleotides: 7. CDR1 is ENHRY and CDR2 is SYGVKD in the germline V gene. In DNA form, the CDR3 reads TGTGCCATCAGTCCCGGGACAGGGACCCCTGAAGCTTTCTTT. It specifies CAISPGTGTPEAFF.

Regarding this clone: The junction departs from the called germline gene at one end, perhaps through a read error. The chain couples TRBV5-4 to TRBJ2-5, with TRBD1 identical over 8 bases. CDR1 is SGHNT and CDR2 is YYREEE in the germline V gene (reference sequence). The CDR3 length is 17 residues. The CDR3 coding sequence is TGTGCCAGCAGCGGGCGGGGTACAGGGGGGAACCAGGAGACCCAGTACTTC. Its protein product is CASSGRGTGGNQETQYF.

CDR3 bases: TGTGCCAGCAGCCCGACGACGGGGGGGATCTCCTATAATTCACCCCTCCACTTT. It specifies CASSPTTGGISYNSPLHF. This rearrangement joins TRBV7-2 to TRBJ1-6, with D tentatively TRBD1 (5 bases). V was trimmed by 5 bases and J by 0 bases, leaving 17 bases between them. The CDR3 is made up of 18 amino acids. CDR1 and CDR2 from the germline V gene are SGHTA and FQGNSA.

The V call is TRBV7-3, the J call TRBJ2-7; D gene unclear. V dropped 4 bases and J dropped 5 bases, with 12 bases sitting between them. CDR1 and CDR2 (germline): SGHTA, FQGTGA. The CDR3 extends over 13 amino acids. The CDR3 DNA sequence: TGTGCCAGCAGCTCTACCCTAGGTAACGAGCAGTACTTC. Amino acid sequence: CASSSTLGNEQYF.

The chain couples TRBV2 to TRBJ1-2, with TRBD1 identical over 7 bases. Germline loops: CDR1 SNHLY, CDR2 FYNNEI. Trimming cost V 4 bases and J 7 bases; bases outside gene matches: 3. The CDR3 covers 12 residues. The chain's CDR3 is CASSAGGSGYTF. Here the CDR3 DNA reads TGTGCCAGCAGTGCAGGGGGAAGTGGCTACACCTTC.

As DNA, the CDR3 is TGTGCCAGCAGTCCAGGGACAGGGAGGGGCTATGGCTACACCTTC. The encoded protein is CASSPGTGRGYGYTF. The V gene is TRBV6-6, the J gene TRBJ1-2; the match to TRBD1 covers 9 bases. The ends lost 5 bases at V and 4 bases at J; junction bases unmatched: 8. The CDR3 has 15 amino acids. Germline CDR1 reads MNHNY; CDR2 reads SVGAGI (reference sequence).

J is TRBJ1-1 and V is TRBV18; D gene uncertain. The germline gives CDR1 KGHSH, CDR2 LQKENI. Deletions cut 0 bases from V and 8 bases from J, with 19 bases between. The CDR3 has 16 amino acids. As DNA, the CDR3 is TGTGCCAGCTCACCACCGAGCCAATTCGGTTTTTCCGAAGCTTTCTTT. It yields the protein CASSPPSQFGFSEAFF.

This clone came up a few times. The chain carries TRBV6-6 and TRBJ2-2; perhaps TRBD1 as D (6 bases). The CDR3 extends over 14 amino acids. V lost 7 bases and J 3 bases, leaving 12 bases between the germline ends. Germline CDR1 is MNHNY and CDR2 is SVGAGI (reference sequence). CDR3 in amino acids: CASNDPGDTGELFF. In DNA form, the CDR3 reads TGTGCCAGCAACGACCCAGGGGACACCGGGGAGCTGTTTTTT.

This clone was recorded many times. This chain connects TRBV2 to TRBJ1-1; D is unclear. Trimming stripped 3 bases from V and 4 bases from J, with 12 bases between. This CDR3 is built from 14 residues. Germline CDR1 SNHLY, CDR2 FYNNEI. The CDR3 region has the DNA TGTGCCAGCAGTGAGACTATATGGGGCACTGAAGCTTTCTTT. The encoded protein is CASSETIWGTEAFF.

The CDR3 region has the DNA TGTGCCAGCTCACTAGCCGGGACAGATGAAAAACTGTTTTTT. It translates to CASSLAGTDEKLFF. The chain carries TRBV18 and TRBJ1-4, with TRBD1 identical over 7 bases. After removal of 4 bases from V and 6 bases from J, the junction contained 5 bases not matched to a gene. Germline V gene data show CDR1 as KGHSH and CDR2 as LQKENI. The length of the CDR3 is 14 residues.

The J gene is TRBJ1-2, the V gene TRBV4-2; TRBD1 might be the D (5 bases). Germline V gives CDR1 LGHNA, CDR2 YNFKEQ. Trimming took off 4 bases at V and 3 bases at J, with 18 bases between the two ends. The CDR3 covers 16 residues. The CDR3 region has the DNA TGTGCCAGCAGCCGACACGACAGTACTGATTACTATGGCTACACCTTC. This codes for CASSRHDSTDYYGYTF.